This section outlines one T cell receptor beta chain sequence together with its context. This table comes from immunoSEQ multiplex PCR, and its TCRdb copy is limited to in-frame clones, with some not included. Counted here are roughly 25,000 clones, over 75% occurring once; the ten biggest clones make up approximately 18%. These data come from a study of blood T cell repertoires in COVID-19. As for the study in general: Acute-phase and convalescent COVID-19 samples originated in the United States, Italy and Spain.

V lost 6 bases and J 1 base, leaving 14 bases between the germline ends. Per germline, CDR1 KGHSH and CDR2 LQKENI. This CDR3 has 15 residues. The TCR sequence derives from a woman aged 80 or over with acute or convalescent COVID-19. The chain employs TRBV18 and TRBJ2-3; maybe TRBD1 (5 bases). Sequencing was performed on peripheral blood. CDR3 sequence: CASSVLDIRTDTQYF. CDR3 sequence (DNA): TGTGCCAGCTCCGTGTTGGACATCCGCACAGATACGCAGTATTTT.